This TCR beta chain was retrieved from a study of cytomegalovirus exposure and HLA in healthy donors. PCR used 60 Vbeta primers and 13 Jbeta primers. Clones were sequenced by immunoSEQ multiplex PCR, and TCRdb holds only the in-frame ones, with some missing. This table has more than 120,000 clones, roughly 80% appearing once. The V segment lost 0 bases and the J segment 6 bases; nucleotides outside the gene matches: 1. The germline gives CDR1 MRHNA, CDR2 SNTAGT. This CDR3 region has 15 residues. General observations from the study: About 90% or about 30% of the time was how often most TCR beta V segments were productive, according to an earlier analysis.

With respect to this clone: What it binds is not known.

This chain connects TRBV6-4 to TRBJ2-1; 11 bases are shared with TRBD2. The source material was PBMCs. The TCR comes from a woman aged 30 to 39 in good health and CMV-seronegative. CDR3: CASSDSSGGANEQFF. In DNA, the CDR3 is TGTGCCAGCAGTGACTCTAGCGGGGGGGCCAATGAGCAGTTCTTC.